The rows below give T cell receptor beta chains drawn from one sample of a study of cytomegalovirus exposure and HLA in healthy donors. Assay: immunoSEQ multiplex PCR; the TCRdb copy retains only in-frame clones and omits some. Altogether roughly 110,000 clones are present, about two thirds being singletons, with the ten largest covering roughly 8.7%. Sequenced: PBMCs. These receptor sequences come from a young man in good health and CMV-seropositive. CDR3s include the opening cysteine and the closing phenylalanine or tryptophan. A D gene is named only where the DNA matches it firmly. Size is omitted from some rows. Given values are once, few, many or a class for expanded clones.

- TRBJ2-3 - TRBV11-3 15 CASSITTGVPYTQYF TGTGCCAGCAGCATCACGACAGGAGTACCCTATACGCAGTATTTT
TRBD2 TRBJ2-1 - TRBV9 17 CASSPLTSGRVYNEQFF TGTGCCAGCAGCCCACTGACTAGCGGGAGGGTCTACAATGAGCAGTTCTTC
- TRBJ1-1 - TRBV7-6 13 CASSRGRTTEAFF TGTGCCAGCAGCCGAGGGAGGACCACTGAAGCTTTCTTT
- TRBJ2-3 - TRBV6-4 13 CASSESGADTQYF TGTGCCAGCAGTGAATCGGGGGCAGATACGCAGTATTTT
- TRBJ1-2 - TRBV29-1 14 CSVEGGILGYGYTF TGCAGCGTTGAAGGAGGGATATTGGGCTATGGCTACACCTTC
- TRBJ1-1 - TRBV2 13 CASKGRVPTEAFF TGTGCCAGCAAGGGCAGGGTACCCACTGAAGCTTTCTTT
TRBD2 TRBJ2-1 - TRBV11-3 15 CASSGREREENEQFF TGTGCCAGCAGCGGCCGAGAGCGGGAGGAGAATGAGCAGTTCTTC
TRBD2 TRBJ2-1 - TRBV10-3 16 CAISESMAGGSTEQFF TGTGCCATCAGTGAGAGTATGGCGGGGGGCTCGACTGAGCAGTTCTTC
TRBD1 TRBJ1-4 - TRBV7-9 14 CASSSGQGDGKLFF TGTGCCAGCAGCTCGGGACAGGGGGACGGAAAACTGTTTTTT
TRBD1 TRBJ2-1 - TRBV6-4 14 CASSETGGVDEQFF TGTGCCAGCAGTGAGACAGGGGGCGTCGATGAGCAGTTCTTC
- TRBJ1-1 medium-sized TRBV5-1 12 CASSLTGTEAFF TGCGCCAGCAGCTTGACAGGGACTGAAGCTTTCTTT
TRBD1 TRBJ2-3 - TRBV27 16 CASSQGTGMNTDTQYF TGTGCCAGCAGTCAAGGGACAGGGATGAACACAGATACGCAGTATTTT
TRBD1 TRBJ2-7 - TRBV11-1 15 CASSAYRGHTYEQYF TGTGCCAGCAGCGCGTACAGGGGGCATACCTACGAGCAGTACTTC
TRBD1 TRBJ1-4 - TRBV10-3 15 CAISEGTESNEKLFF TGTGCCATCAGTGAGGGGACAGAGAGTAATGAAAAACTGTTTTTT
- TRBJ1-4 - TRBV6-5 15 CASSLIGQHNEKLFF TGTGCCAGCAGTCTCATTGGGCAGCATAATGAAAAACTGTTTTTT
- TRBJ2-1 few TRBV11-3 14 CASSPPGQSGEQFF TGTGCCAGCAGCCCCCCCGGACAGTCTGGAGAGCAGTTCTTC
TRBD1 TRBJ2-1 - TRBV27 15 CASSLMDRGGNEQFF TGTGCCAGCAGTCTAATGGACAGGGGTGGCAATGAGCAGTTCTTC
- TRBJ1-2 - TRBV7-2 14 CASSLGYGGYGYTF TGTGCCAGCAGCTTAGGCTACGGAGGCTATGGCTACACCTTC
- TRBJ2-2 - TRBV7-2 17 CASSLRAGQGSTGELFF TGTGCCAGCAGCTTAAGGGCGGGGCAGGGAAGCACCGGGGAGCTGTTTTTT
- TRBJ2-7 few TRBV21-1 15 CASSKEGRATYEQYF TGTGCCAGCAGCAAAGAGGGCAGGGCCACCTACGAGCAGTACTTC
TRBD1 TRBJ1-2 - TRBV6-6 15 CASSSSWTGGNGYTF TGTGCCAGCAGTTCCTCCTGGACAGGGGGCAATGGCTACACCTTC
- TRBJ1-5 - TRBV6-6 15 CASSLTSWGNQPQHF TGTGCCAGCAGCTTGACCAGTTGGGGCAATCAGCCTCAGCATTTT
- TRBJ2-7 - TRBV10-3 16 CAISESGQGGRYEQYF TGTGCCATCAGTGAGTCCGGACAGGGAGGGCGCTACGAGCAGTACTTC
TRBD1 TRBJ1-5 - TRBV6-7 18 CASSSPGQGRGSNQPQHF TGTGCCAGCAGTTCTCCGGGACAGGGGAGAGGTAGCAATCAGCCCCAGCATTTT
TRBD1 TRBJ2-1 - TRBV6-5 14 CASSYRGQYNEQFF TGTGCCAGCAGTTACAGGGGACAGTACAATGAGCAGTTCTTC
- TRBJ1-1 few TRBV19 15 CASSPLRQGGTEAFF TGTGCCAGTAGTCCCCTGAGGCAGGGTGGCACTGAAGCTTTCTTT
- TRBJ2-1 - TRBV19 16 CATSRQGGGSYNEQFF TGTGCCACCTCCCGTCAAGGGGGGGGGTCCTACAATGAGCAGTTCTTC
TRBD1 TRBJ1-2 - TRBV28 14 CASSWDSKVYGYTF TGTGCCAGCAGTTGGGACAGTAAAGTGTATGGCTACACCTTC
- TRBJ2-2 - TRBV29-1 18 CSVEDQGPTGPHTGELFF TGCAGCGTTGAAGATCAGGGTCCGACGGGTCCTCACACCGGGGAGCTGTTTTTT
TRBD2 TRBJ2-6 - TRBV5-1 16 CASSTSGSGGANVLTF TGCGCCAGCAGCACGAGCGGGAGTGGTGGGGCCAACGTCCTGACTTTC
TRBD2 TRBJ2-1 few TRBV7-2 15 CASSLAAGGQSEQFF TGTGCCAGCAGCTTAGCGGCGGGGGGGCAAAGTGAGCAGTTCTTC
TRBD1 TRBJ2-7 - TRBV4-1 16 CASSQGTGQAFREQYF TGCGCCAGCAGCCAAGGAACCGGACAGGCCTTCCGCGAGCAGTACTTC
- TRBJ2-5 - TRBV5-6 16 CASSLLGGATRETQYF TGTGCCAGCAGCTTACTAGGGGGGGCCACTAGGGAGACCCAGTACTTC
TRBD1 TRBJ1-5 - TRBV11-2 15 CASSLTGGGTQPQHF TGTGCCAGCAGCTTAACAGGGGGCGGGACGCAGCCCCAGCATTTT
- TRBJ2-7 few TRBV6-1 15 CASSATLGPVYEQYF TGTGCCAGCTCCGCTACCCTGGGGCCCGTCTACGAGCAGTACTTC
- TRBJ1-2 - TRBV30 14 CAWARLEKNYGYTF TGTGCCTGGGCGCGTCTAGAAAAAAACTATGGCTACACCTTC